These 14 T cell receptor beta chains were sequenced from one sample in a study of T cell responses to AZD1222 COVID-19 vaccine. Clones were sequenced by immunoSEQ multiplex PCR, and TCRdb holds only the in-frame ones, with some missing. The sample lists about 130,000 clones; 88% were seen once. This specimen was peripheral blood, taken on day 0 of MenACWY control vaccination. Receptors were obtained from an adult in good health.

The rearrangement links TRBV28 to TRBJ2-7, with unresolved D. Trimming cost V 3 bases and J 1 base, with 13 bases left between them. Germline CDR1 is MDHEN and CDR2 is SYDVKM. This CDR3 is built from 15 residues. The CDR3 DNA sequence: TGTGCCAGCAGTTTTTGGGCCGACCCTTCCTACGAGCAGTACTTC. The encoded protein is CASSFWADPSYEQYF.

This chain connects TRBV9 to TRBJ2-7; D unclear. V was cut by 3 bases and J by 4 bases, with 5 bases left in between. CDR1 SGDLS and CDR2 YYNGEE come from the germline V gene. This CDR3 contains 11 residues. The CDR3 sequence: CASSGEYEQYF. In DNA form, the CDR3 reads TGTGCCAGCAGCGGGGAATACGAGCAGTACTTC.

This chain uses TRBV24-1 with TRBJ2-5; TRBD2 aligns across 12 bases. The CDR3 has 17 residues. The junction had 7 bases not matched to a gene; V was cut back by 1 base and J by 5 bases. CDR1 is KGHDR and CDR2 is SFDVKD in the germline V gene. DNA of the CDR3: TGTGCCACCAGTGATTTTGGGCTAGCGGGAGGGCCGGAGACCCAGTACTTC. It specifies CATSDFGLAGGPETQYF.

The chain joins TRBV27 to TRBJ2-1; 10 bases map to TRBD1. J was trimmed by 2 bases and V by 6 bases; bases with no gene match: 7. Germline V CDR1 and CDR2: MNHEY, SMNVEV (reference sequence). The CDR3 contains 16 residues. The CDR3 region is CASSITGTGAYNEQFF. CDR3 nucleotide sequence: TGTGCCAGCAGCATTACCGGGACAGGGGCCTACAATGAGCAGTTCTTC.

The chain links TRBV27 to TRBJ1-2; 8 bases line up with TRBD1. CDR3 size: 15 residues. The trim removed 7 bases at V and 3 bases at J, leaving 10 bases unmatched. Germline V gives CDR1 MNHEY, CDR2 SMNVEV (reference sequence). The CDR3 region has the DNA TGTGCCAGCACCGGAACGACAGGGGCGGACTATGGCTACACCTTC. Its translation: CASTGTTGADYGYTF.

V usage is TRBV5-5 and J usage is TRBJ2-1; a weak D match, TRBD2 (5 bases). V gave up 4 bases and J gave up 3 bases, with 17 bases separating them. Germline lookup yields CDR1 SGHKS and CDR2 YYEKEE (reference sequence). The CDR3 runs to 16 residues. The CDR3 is CASSLGLGSGYNEQFF. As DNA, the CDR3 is TGTGCCAGCAGCCTGGGTTTAGGGAGCGGCTACAATGAGCAGTTCTTC.

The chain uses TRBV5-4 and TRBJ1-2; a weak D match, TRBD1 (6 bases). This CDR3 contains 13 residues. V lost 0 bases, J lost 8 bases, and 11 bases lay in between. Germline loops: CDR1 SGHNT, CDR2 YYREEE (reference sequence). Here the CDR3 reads CASSLAGGGGYTF. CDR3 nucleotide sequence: TGTGCCAGCAGCTTGGCCGGGGGGGGCGGCTACACCTTC. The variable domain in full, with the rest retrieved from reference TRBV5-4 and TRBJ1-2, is ETGVTQSPTHLIKTRGQQVTLRCSSQSGHNTVSWYQQALGQGPQFIFQYYREEENGRGNFPPRFSGLQFPNYSSELNVNALELDDSALYLCASSLAGGGGYTFGSGTRLTVV.

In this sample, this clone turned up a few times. DNA of the CDR3: TGTGCCACCCTTTTACTCCGGGGTACGTATGGCTACACCTTC. Encoded protein: CATLLLRGTYGYTF. The chain links TRBV28 to TRBJ1-2; D is undetermined. CDR3 length: 14 amino acids. V was trimmed by 10 bases and J by 5 bases, leaving 20 bases between them. Germline CDR1 MDHEN, CDR2 SYDVKM.

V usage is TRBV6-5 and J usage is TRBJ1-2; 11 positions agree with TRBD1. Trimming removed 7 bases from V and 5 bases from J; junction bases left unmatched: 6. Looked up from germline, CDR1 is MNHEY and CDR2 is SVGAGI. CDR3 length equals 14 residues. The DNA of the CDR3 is TGTGCCAGCAAGGGACAGGGGGGCCCTTATGGCTACACCTTC. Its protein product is CASKGQGGPYGYTF.

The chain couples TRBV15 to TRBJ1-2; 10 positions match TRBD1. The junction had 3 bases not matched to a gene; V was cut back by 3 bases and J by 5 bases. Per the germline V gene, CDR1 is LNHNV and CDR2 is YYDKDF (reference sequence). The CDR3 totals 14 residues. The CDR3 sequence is CATSRDRGFYGYTF. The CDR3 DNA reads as TGTGCCACCAGCAGGGACAGGGGGTTTTATGGCTACACCTTC.

DNA for the CDR3: TGTGCCAGCATCGCGACAGGGCTTTACGGCTACACCTTC. Its protein is CASIATGLYGYTF. The J gene is TRBJ1-2, the V gene TRBV28; 7 bases map to TRBD1. Germline CDR1 is MDHEN and CDR2 is SYDVKM. After removal of 7 bases from V and 8 bases from J, the junction contained 10 bases not matched to a gene. The CDR3 contains 13 residues.

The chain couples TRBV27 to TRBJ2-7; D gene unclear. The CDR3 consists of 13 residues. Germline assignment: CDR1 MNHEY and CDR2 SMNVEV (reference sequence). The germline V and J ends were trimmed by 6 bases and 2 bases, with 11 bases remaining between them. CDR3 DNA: TGTGCCAGCAGGCCCGGTCTACCCTACGAGCAGTACTTC. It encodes CASRPGLPYEQYF.

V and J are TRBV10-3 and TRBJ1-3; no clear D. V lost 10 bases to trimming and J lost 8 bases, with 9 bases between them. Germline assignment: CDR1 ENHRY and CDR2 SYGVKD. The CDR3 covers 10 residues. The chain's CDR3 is CATLGDTIYF. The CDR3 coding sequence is TGTGCCACTTTAGGAGACACCATATATTTT.

CDR3 loop: CASSQIAGGPGETQYF. CDR3 nucleotides: TGTGCCAGCAGCCAAATAGCGGGAGGGCCCGGAGAGACCCAGTACTTC. This chain connects TRBV7-8 to TRBJ2-5; TRBD2 agrees at 11 bases. Trimming took 5 bases from V and 4 from J; bases not matched to a gene: 9. Looked up from germline, CDR1 is SGHVS and CDR2 is FQNEAQ. The CDR3 sequence is 16 residues long.